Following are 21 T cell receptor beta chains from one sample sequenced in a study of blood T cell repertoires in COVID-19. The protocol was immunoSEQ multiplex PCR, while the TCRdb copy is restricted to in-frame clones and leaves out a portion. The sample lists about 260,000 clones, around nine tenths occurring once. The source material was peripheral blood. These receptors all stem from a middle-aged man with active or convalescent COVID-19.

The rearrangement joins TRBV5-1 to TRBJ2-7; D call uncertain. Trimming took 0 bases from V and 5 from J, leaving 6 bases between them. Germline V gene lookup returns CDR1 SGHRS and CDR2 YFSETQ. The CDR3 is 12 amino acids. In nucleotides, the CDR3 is TGCGCCAGCAGCTTGGGTATCCACGAGCAGTACTTC. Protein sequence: CASSLGIHEQYF.

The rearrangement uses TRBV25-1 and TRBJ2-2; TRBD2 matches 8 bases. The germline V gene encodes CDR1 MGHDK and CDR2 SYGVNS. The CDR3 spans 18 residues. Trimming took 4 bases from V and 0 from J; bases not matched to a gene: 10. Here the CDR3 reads CASSGGGVAGPNTGELFF. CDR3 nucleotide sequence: TGTGCCAGCAGTGGGGGGGGTGTAGCGGGACCGAACACCGGGGAGCTGTTTTTT.

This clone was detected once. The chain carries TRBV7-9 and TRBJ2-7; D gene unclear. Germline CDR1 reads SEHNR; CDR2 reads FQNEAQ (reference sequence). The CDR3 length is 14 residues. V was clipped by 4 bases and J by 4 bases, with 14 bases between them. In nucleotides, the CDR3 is TGTGCCAGCAGCTCCCTCTCCGGTTTGTACGAGCAGTACTTC. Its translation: CASSSLSGLYEQYF.

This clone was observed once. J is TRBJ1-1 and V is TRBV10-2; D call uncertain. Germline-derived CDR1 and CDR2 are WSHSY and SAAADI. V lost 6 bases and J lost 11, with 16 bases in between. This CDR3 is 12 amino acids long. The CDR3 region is CASSGEAQVAFF. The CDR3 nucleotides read TGCGCCAGCAGCGGGGAGGCTCAGGTGGCTTTCTTT.

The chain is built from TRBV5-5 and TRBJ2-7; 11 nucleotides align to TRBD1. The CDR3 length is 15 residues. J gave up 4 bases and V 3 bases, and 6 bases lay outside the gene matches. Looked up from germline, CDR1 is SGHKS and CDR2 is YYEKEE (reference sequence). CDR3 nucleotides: TGTGCCAGCAGCTCTCCGGGACAGGGGGTTTACGAGCAGTACTTC. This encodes CASSSPGQGVYEQYF.

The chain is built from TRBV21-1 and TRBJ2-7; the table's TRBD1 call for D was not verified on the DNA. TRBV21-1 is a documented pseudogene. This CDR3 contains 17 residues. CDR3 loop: CANFSHPFGTETYEQYF. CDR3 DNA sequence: TGTGCCAACTTCTCCCACCCCTTCGGGACAGAGACCTACGAGCAGTACTTC.

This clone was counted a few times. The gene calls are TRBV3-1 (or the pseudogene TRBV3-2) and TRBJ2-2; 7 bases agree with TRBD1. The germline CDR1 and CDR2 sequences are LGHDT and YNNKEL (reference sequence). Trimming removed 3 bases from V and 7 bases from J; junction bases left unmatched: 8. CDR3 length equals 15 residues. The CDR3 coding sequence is TGTGCCAGCAGCCATGAAGGACAGGAACTCGGGGAGCTGTTTTTT. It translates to CASSHEGQELGELFF.

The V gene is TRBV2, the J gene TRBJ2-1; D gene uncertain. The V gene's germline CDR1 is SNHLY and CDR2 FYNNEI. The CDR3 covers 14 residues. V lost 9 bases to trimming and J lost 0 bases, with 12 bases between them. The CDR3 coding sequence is TGTGCCAGTCTGAAGAGCCCCTCCTACAATGAGCAGTTCTTC. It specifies CASLKSPSYNEQFF.

The CDR3 is CASSPNTGPNTEAFF. DNA for the CDR3: TGCGCCAGCAGCCCGAATACAGGGCCTAACACTGAAGCTTTCTTT. The J gene is TRBJ1-1, the V gene TRBV5-1; possible D gene TRBD1, 6 bases. The germline V and J ends were trimmed by 4 bases and 2 bases, with 15 bases remaining between them. The germline V gene encodes CDR1 SGHRS and CDR2 YFSETQ. The length of the CDR3 is 15 residues.

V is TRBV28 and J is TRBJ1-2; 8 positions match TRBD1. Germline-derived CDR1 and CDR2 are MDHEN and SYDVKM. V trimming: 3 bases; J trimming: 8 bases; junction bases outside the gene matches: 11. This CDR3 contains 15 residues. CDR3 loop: CASSFRFETGDGYTF. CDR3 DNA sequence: TGTGCCAGCAGTTTCCGCTTCGAGACAGGGGACGGCTACACCTTC.

This CDR3 is CAIKGQGEYEQYF. CDR3 nucleotide sequence: TGTGCCATCAAAGGACAAGGGGAATACGAGCAGTACTTC. The chain employs TRBV10-3 and TRBJ2-7, with a weak D call TRBD1 (5 bases). From germline, CDR1 is ENHRY and CDR2 SYGVKD. The CDR3 runs to 13 residues. Trimming took off 7 bases at V and 4 bases at J, with 14 bases between the two ends.

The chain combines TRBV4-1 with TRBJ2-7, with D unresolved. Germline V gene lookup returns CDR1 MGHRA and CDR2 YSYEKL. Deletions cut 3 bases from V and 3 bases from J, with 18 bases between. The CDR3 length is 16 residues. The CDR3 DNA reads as TGCGCCAGCAGCCACCAAGGAGAAGTCCGTGGCTACGAGCAGTACTTC. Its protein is CASSHQGEVRGYEQYF.

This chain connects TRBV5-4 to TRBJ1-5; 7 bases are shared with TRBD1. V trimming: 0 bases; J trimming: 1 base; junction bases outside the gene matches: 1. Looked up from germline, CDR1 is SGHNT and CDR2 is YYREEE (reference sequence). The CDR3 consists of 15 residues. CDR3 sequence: CASSLDRGSNQPQHF. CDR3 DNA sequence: TGTGCCAGCAGCTTGGACAGGGGCAGCAATCAGCCCCAGCATTTT.

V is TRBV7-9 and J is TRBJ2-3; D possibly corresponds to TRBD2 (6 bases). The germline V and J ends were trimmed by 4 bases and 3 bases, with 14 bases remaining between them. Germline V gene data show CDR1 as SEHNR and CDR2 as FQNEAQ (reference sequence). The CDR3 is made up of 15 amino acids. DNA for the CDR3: TGTGCCAGCAGCTCTGGGGGGATAGCGACAGATACGCAGTATTTT. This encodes CASSSGGIATDTQYF.

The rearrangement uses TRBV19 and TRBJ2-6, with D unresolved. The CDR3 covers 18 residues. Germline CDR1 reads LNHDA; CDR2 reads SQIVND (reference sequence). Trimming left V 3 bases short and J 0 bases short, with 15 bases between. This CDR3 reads CASSMAPPFRSGANVLTF. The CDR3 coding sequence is TGTGCCAGTAGTATGGCCCCTCCGTTTCGCTCTGGGGCCAACGTCCTGACTTTC. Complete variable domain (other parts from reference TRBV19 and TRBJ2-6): DGGITQSPKYLFRKEGQNVTLSCEQNLNHDAMYWYRQDPGQGLRLIYYSQIVNDFQKGDIAEGYSVSREKKESFPLTVTSAQKNPTAFYLCASSMAPPFRSGANVLTFGAGSRLTVL.

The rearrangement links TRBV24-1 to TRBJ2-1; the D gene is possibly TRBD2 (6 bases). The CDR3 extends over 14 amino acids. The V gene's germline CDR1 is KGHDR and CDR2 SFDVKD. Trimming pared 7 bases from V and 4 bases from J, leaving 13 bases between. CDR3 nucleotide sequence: TGTGCCACCAGCACCCTAGGAGGGTACAATGAGCAGTTCTTC. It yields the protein CATSTLGGYNEQFF.

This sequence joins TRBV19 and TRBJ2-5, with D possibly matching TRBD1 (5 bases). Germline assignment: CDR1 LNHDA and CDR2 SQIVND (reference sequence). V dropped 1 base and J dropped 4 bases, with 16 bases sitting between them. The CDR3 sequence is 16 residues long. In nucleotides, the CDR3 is TGTGCCAGTAGTATAGGTCAGAACTATCAGGGAGAGACCCAGTACTTC. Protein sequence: CASSIGQNYQGETQYF.

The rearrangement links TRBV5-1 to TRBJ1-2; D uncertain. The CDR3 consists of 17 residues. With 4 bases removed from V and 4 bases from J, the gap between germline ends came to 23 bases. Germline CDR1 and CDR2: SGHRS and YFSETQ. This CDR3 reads CASSPRVWGTQLYGYTF. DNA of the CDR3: TGCGCCAGCAGCCCGCGGGTCTGGGGAACGCAGCTCTATGGCTACACCTTC.

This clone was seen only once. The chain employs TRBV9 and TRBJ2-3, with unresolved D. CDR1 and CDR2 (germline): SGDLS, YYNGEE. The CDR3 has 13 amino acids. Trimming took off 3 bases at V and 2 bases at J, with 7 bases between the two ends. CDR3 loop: CASSETYTDTQYF. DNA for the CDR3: TGTGCCAGCAGCGAGACTTACACAGATACGCAGTATTTT.

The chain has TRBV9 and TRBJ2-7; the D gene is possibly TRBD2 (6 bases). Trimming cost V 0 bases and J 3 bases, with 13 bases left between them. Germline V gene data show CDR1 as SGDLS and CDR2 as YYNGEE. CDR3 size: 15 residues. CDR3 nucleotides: TGTGCCAGCAGCGTAGGCGTCGGGGGAATCTACGAGCAGTACTTC. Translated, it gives CASSVGVGGIYEQYF.

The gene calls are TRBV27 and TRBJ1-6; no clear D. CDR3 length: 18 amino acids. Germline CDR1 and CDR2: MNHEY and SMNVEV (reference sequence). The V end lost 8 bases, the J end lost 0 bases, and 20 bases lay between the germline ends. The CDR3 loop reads CASSPHSGESSYNSPLHF. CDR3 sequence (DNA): TGTGCCAGCTCACCCCACTCCGGGGAGAGCTCCTATAATTCACCCCTCCACTTT.